This T cell receptor (beta chain) was observed in a study of T-cell memory formation after mild COVID-19. About the research overall: Largely donor-specific sequence clusters came from a couple of donors.

From 5'RACE with constant-segment primers came TCR alpha and TCR beta cDNA libraries that carried sample barcodes and UMIs. A single record per CDR3 protein comes from TCRdb applying MiXCR to the 5' RACE reads. The table lists around 440,000 distinct CDR3 sequences, roughly 18% of them singletons, with more than 9% in the top ten. This clonotype was found a few times. CDR3 size: 15 residues. Unmatched junction bases numbered 3, after V lost 1 base and J lost 3 bases. The germline gives CDR1 SGHRS, CDR2 YFSETQ. Sequenced material: PBMCs or a T cell subset sorted from them (not recorded which). The chain carries TRBV5-1 and TRBJ2-2; TRBD1 agrees at 7 bases. The sequence came from an adult woman who had mild COVID-19 (a few samples of this study predate the infection). Cell type and time point are not known. CDR3 sequence (DNA): TGCGCCAGCAGCTTGACAGGGGTATACACCGGGGAGCTGTTTTTT. Amino acids: CASSLTGVYTGELFF. Drawing the rest from reference TRBV5-1 and TRBJ2-2, the complete variable domain is KAGVTQTPRYLIKTRGQQVTLSCSPISGHRSVSWYQQTPGQGLQFLFEYFSETQRNKGNFPGRFSGRQFSNSRSEMNVSTLELGDSALYLCASSLTGVYTGELFFGEGSRLTVL.